Listed here are 5 T cell receptor beta chains from one sample, sequenced in a study of patients and donors after allogeneic stem cell transplantation. TCRdb called the RT-PCR reads again in MiXCR, with one record for every CDR3 protein. The profile shows about 230,000 distinct CDR3 sequences, 13% to 15% of them singletons. Input material: blood, either unsorted or a sorted T cell fraction (not recorded which). The receptor set was obtained from a human donor who was either an allogeneic HSCT recipient or a stem cell or donor lymphocyte infusion donor (not recorded which). It is not recorded whose cells these are; they may come from a transplant donor.

This sequence joins TRBV27 and TRBJ1-2; possibly TRBD1 for D (6 bases). The CDR3 runs 16 residues. In germline, CDR1 is MNHEY, CDR2 SMNVEV (reference sequence). Between the trimmed V and J ends, which lost 0 bases and 1 base, there was a span of 12 bases. CDR3 sequence (DNA): TGTGCCAGCAGTTTATCAGGGCAGGGGATTAACTATGGCTACACCTTC. It is translated as CASSLSGQGINYGYTF.

The chain is built from TRBV12-3 or TRBV12-4 and TRBJ2-7, with TRBD2 matching over 11 bases. The CDR3 length is 14 residues. V lost 6 bases to trimming and J lost 3 bases; unmatched junction nucleotides: 4. The chain's CDR3 is CASRLAGDLYEQYF. The CDR3 nucleotides read TGTGCCAGCAGACTAGCGGGAGACCTCTACGAGCAGTACTTC.

This clonotype has only a few counts. V is TRBV20-1 and J is TRBJ2-7; D unresolved. V lost 2 bases and J lost 5, with 13 bases in between. The germline gives CDR1 DFQATT, CDR2 SNEGSKA (reference sequence). The CDR3 is made up of 13 amino acids. CDR3 nucleotide sequence: TGCAGTGCTAGACCCCCCCGTATGGACGAGCAGTACTTC. Its protein product is CSARPPRMDEQYF.

This clonotype appeared a few times. The chain uses TRBV9 and TRBJ2-2; 8 bases fit TRBD2. The germline gives CDR1 SGDLS, CDR2 YYNGEE. Trimming took 3 bases from V and 10 from J; bases not matched to a gene: 11. The CDR3 sequence is 15 residues long. The CDR3 region has the DNA TGTGCCAGCAGCGCAGAACCGGGACTAGTGACGGAGCTGTTTTTT. It encodes CASSAEPGLVTELFF. Full variable domain (remainder filled in from reference TRBV9 and TRBJ2-2): DSGVTQTPKHLITATGQRVTLRCSPRSGDLSVYWYQQSLDQGLQFLIQYYNGEERAKGNILERFSAQQFPDLHSELNLSSLELGDSALYFCASSAEPGLVTELFFGEGSRLTVL.

This chain joins TRBV5-1 and TRBJ2-1; TRBD2 matches 7 bases. CDR1 and CDR2 (germline): SGHRS, YFSETQ. J gave up 9 bases and V 0 bases, and 9 bases lay outside the gene matches. This CDR3 is 15 amino acids long. The CDR3 reads CASSLVGGEASEQFF. CDR3 nucleotide sequence: TGCGCCAGCAGCTTGGTTGGGGGGGAGGCAAGTGAGCAGTTCTTC.